What follows is one T cell receptor beta chain and its context. What it binds is unknown. This CDR3 is also generated by other DNA sequences in the sample. This sample is drawn from a study of shared clonotypes between healthy human individuals. This CDR3 is 15 amino acids long. Between the trimmed V and J ends, which lost 1 base and 1 base, there was a span of 8 bases. Germline-derived CDR1 and CDR2 are SGHRS and YFSETQ. Whole-study results and caveats: Naive subsets typically showed greater estimated richness than memory subsets.

TCRdb's copy holds only in-frame clones and misses some; the assay was immunoSEQ multiplex PCR. This sample has 2 million to 2.5 million clones; approximately 96% occur once, and the top ten carry 0.13%. The specimen sequenced was naive CD4+ T cells sorted from blood. Subset given: CD45RA+ positively selected. The clonotype comes from a man younger than 30 in good health. This chain connects TRBV5-1 to TRBJ2-2, with D perhaps TRBD2 (6 bases). CDR3 protein: CASSLTGENTGELFF. CDR3 in DNA: TGCGCCAGCAGCTTGACGGGGGAGAACACCGGGGAGCTGTTTTTT.